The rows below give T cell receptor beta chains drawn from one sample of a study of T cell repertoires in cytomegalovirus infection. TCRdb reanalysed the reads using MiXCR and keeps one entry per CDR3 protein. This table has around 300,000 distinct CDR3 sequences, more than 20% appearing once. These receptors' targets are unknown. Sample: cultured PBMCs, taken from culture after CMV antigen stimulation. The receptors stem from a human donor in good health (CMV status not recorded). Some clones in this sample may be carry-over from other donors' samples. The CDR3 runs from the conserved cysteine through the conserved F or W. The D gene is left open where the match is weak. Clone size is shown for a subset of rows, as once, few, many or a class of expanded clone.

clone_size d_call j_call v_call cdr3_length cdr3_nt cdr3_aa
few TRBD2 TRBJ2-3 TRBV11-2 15 TGTGCCAGCAGTCTAGCGGAGAGTCACACAGATACGCAGTATTTT CASSLAESHTDTQYF
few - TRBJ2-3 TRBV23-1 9 TGCGCCACGGGTCGTACGCAGTATTTT CATGRTQYF
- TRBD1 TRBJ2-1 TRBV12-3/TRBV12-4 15 TGTGCCAGCAGTCCAAGGGACAGGGTCGGCAATGAGCAGTTCTTC CASSPRDRVGNEQFF
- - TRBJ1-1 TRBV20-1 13 TGCAGTGCTAGAGATCAGATGAACACTGAAGCTTTCTTT CSARDQMNTEAFF
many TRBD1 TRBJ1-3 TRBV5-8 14 TGTGCCAGCAGCTTTACAGGGGCAGGAAACACCATATATTTT CASSFTGAGNTIYF
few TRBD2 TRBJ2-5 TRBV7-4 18 TGTGCCAGCAGAGAAATTTCCGGGACTAGCGGGTACCAAGAGACCCAGTACTTC CASREISGTSGYQETQYF
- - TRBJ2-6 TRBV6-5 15 TGTGCCAGCAGCTCAGGGATCTCTGGGGCCAACGTCCTGACTTTC CASSSGISGANVLTF
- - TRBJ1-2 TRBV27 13 TGTGCCAGCTCGCACGATCCTAACTATGGCTACACCTTC CASSHDPNYGYTF
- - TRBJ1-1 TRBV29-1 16 TGCAGTTCTTCCTGGCAGCCGGGAGCTCCGAACACTGAAGCTTTCTTT CSSSWQPGAPNTEAFF
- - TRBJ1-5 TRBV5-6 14 TGTGCCAGCAGCCCCGTAGATAGCAATCAGCCCCAGCATTTT CASSPVDSNQPQHF
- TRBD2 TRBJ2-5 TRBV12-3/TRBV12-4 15 TGTGCCAGCAGTCCTCTAGCGGGCAATGGGGAGACCCAGTACTTC CASSPLAGNGETQYF
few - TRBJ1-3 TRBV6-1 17 TGTGCCAGCAGTCCAAGGGACGGAAGAAGCTCTGGAAACACCATATATTTT CASSPRDGRSSGNTIYF
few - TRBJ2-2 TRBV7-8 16 TGTGCCAGCAGCTTAGAACAGCCTGGGAACACCGGGGAGCTGTTTTTT CASSLEQPGNTGELFF
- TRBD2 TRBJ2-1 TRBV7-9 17 TGTGCCAGCAGCCCGAAGCTGGCGGGAGTAGGCTACAATGAGCAGTTCTTC CASSPKLAGVGYNEQFF
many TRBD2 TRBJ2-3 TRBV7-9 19 TGTGCCAGCAGCTTAACCGGACTAGCGGGAGAGGCCTACACAGATACGCAGTATTTT CASSLTGLAGEAYTDTQYF
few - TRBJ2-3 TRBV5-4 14 TGTGCCAGCAGCTTGGGCCAACTAGAAGATACGCAGTATTTT CASSLGQLEDTQYF
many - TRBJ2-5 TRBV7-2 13 TGTGCCAGCAGCTTAGCGCTTCAAGAGACCCAGTACTTC CASSLALQETQYF
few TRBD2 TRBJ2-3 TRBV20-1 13 TGCAGTGCTCAAATAGCGGGCGCAGATACGCAGTATTTT CSAQIAGADTQYF
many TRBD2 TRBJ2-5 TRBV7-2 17 TGTGCCAGCAGCTTACCCGGACTAGCCACCAGCCAAGAGACCCAGTACTTC CASSLPGLATSQETQYF
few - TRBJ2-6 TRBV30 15 TGTGCCTGGAGTGGGGTCCTCTCTGGGGCCAACGTCCTGACTTTC CAWSGVLSGANVLTF